The clone carrying this T cell receptor beta chain has more than one count but fewer than ten. The target antigen is unknown. The sample comes from a study of T cell repertoires in cytomegalovirus infection. TCRdb fed the reads into MiXCR, producing one record per CDR3 protein. The sample carries fewer than 900,000 distinct CDR3 sequences, just under 30% recorded once. The length of the CDR3 is 15 residues. Germline V gene lookup returns CDR1 SEHNR and CDR2 FQNEAQ (reference sequence). Trimming cost V 5 bases and J 0 bases, with 14 bases left between them. The sample in question was cultured CD8+ T cells from PBMCs, obtained from culture after CMV antigen stimulation. The receptor was isolated from a human donor in good health (CMV status not recorded). Some clones in this sample may be carry-over from other donors' samples. The rearrangement joins TRBV7-9 to TRBJ2-7; either TRBD1 or TRBD2 may fit D (6 bases each). CDR3 sequence (DNA): TGTGCCAGCAGCCCCGGGGGCGGACGCTCCTACGAGCAGTACTTC. Residues: CASSPGGGRSYEQYF.